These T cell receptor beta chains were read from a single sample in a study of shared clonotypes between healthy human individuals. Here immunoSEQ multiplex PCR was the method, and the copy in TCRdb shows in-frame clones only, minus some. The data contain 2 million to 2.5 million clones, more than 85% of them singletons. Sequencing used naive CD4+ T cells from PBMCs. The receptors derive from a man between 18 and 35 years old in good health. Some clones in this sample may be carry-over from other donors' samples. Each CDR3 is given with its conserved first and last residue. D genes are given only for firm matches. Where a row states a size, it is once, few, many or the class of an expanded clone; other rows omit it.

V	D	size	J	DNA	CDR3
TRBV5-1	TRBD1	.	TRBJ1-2	TGCGCCAGCAGCCACCGGGACAGGTTGGATGGCTACACCTTC	CASSHRDRLDGYTF
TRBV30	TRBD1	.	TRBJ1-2	TGTGCCTGGAAAACCATGGGACAGAACTATGGCTACACCTTC	CAWKTMGQNYGYTF
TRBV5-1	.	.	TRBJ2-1	TGCGCCAGCAGCTTCGGGCAGGGGTCAGGTGAGCAGTTCTTC	CASSFGQGSGEQFF
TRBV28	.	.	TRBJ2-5	TGTGCCAGCAGTTCCCACGGCCCCTCGGTGACCCAGTACTTC	CASSSHGPSVTQYF
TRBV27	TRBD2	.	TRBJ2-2	TGTGCCAGCAGTCCTAGCGGGAGTGGCACCGGGGAGCTGTTTTTT	CASSPSGSGTGELFF
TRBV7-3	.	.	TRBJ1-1	TGTGCCAGCAGCTTAACGGGAGGGGCAGGAACTGAAGCTTTCTTT	CASSLTGGAGTEAFF
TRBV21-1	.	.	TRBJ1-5	TGTGCCAGCAACCGCGGACAGGGGGCGAAATGTCAGCCCCAGCATTTT	CASNRGQGAKCQPQHF
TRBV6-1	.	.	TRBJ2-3	TGTGCCAGCAGTGTCCGGTCCGATACGCAGTATTTT	CASSVRSDTQYF
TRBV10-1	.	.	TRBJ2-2	TGCGCCAGCAGTGACCCGTACAGGACCGGGGAGCTGTTTTTT	CASSDPYRTGELFF
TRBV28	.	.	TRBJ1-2	TGTGCCAGCAACGGGGGGGCTCAGGTTAACTATGGCTACACCTTC	CASNGGAQVNYGYTF
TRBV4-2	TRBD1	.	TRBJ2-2	TGTGCCAGCAGCCAAGATTGGGACAGAGACACCGGGGAGCTGTTTTTT	CASSQDWDRDTGELFF
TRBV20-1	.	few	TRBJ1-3	TGCAGTGCCGGCAGGGGTTATTTT	CSAGRGYF
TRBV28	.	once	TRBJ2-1	TGTGCCAGCAGTGCCACCTCTACCCAGGGTAGCTCCTACAATGAGCAGTTCTTC	CASSATSTQGSSYNEQFF
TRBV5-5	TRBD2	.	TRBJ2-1	TGTGCCAGCAGCTTGGGACTAGCGGGAGCGTACAATGAGCAGTTCTTC	CASSLGLAGAYNEQFF